One and the same sample provided the 23 T cell receptor beta chains below, sequenced in a study of Ad26.COV2.S vaccination and SARS-CoV-2 variants. Sequencing was performed with immunoSEQ multiplex PCR; in TCRdb, only in-frame clones are kept and a portion is missing. The table shows some 290,000 clones, with 86% occurring only once. Treatment described: 15 to 20 received Ad26.COV2.S at low or high dose, single or two shots; 5 received placebo; per-sample allocation not given. Samples came from day 63 after the first vaccine or placebo injection. The source was peripheral blood, collected in a trial of Ad26.COV2.S vaccine versus placebo. These receptors were collected from a person aged 18-65 years who received the Ad26.COV2.S COVID-19 vaccine or a placebo.

In DNA form, the CDR3 reads TGTGCCAGCAAGAAAGACGAGGGCGAGGCGTTTTTT. Protein sequence: CASKKDEGEAFF. This chain connects TRBV2 to TRBJ1-4; no clear D gene. The CDR3 sequence is 12 residues long. Germline values: CDR1 SNHLY, CDR2 FYNNEI. V lost 7 bases to trimming and J lost 16 bases, with 19 bases between them.

This chain joins TRBV9 and TRBJ2-7; 8 bases align to TRBD2. After removal of 0 bases from V and 1 base from J, the junction contained 6 bases not matched to a gene. The germline CDR1 and CDR2 sequences are SGDLS and YYNGEE. There are 16 residues in the CDR3. CDR3 in amino acids: CASSVGISGESYEQYF. The CDR3 region has the DNA TGTGCCAGCAGCGTAGGAATTAGCGGGGAGTCCTACGAGCAGTACTTC.

The chain uses TRBV19 and TRBJ1-5; D remains unclear. The CDR3 spans 15 residues. Germline V gene data show CDR1 as LNHDA and CDR2 as SQIVND (reference sequence). V was cut by 3 bases and J by 1 base, with 10 bases left in between. The CDR3 reads CASSIEAASNQPQHF. The DNA of the CDR3 is TGTGCCAGTAGTATTGAAGCAGCAAGCAATCAGCCCCAGCATTTT.

The chain employs TRBV30 and TRBJ1-2, with TRBD1 matching over 9 bases. With V trimmed by 3 bases and J by 5 bases, 4 bases remained unmatched. The CDR3 has 13 residues. Germline V gene sequence: CDR1 GTSNPN, CDR2 SVGIG (reference sequence). The CDR3 region is CAWRRDREYGYTF. CDR3 DNA sequence: TGTGCCTGGAGAAGGGACAGGGAATATGGCTACACCTTC.

Turning to this clone: Given the absence of the conserved phenylalanine or tryptophan at the CDR3 end, a read error is likely. No DNA is shown, since the ends of the CDR3 on it are uncertain; the CDR3 is the one TCRdb lists. CDR3: CASSTMRLASFPQI. This chain uses TRBV21-1 with TRBJ2-3; the D call in the table, TRBD2, was not verified against the DNA. TRBV21-1 is labeled a pseudogene. Ends included, the CDR3 has 14 residues.

This CDR3 reads CASSLDWTGFEQFF. Here the CDR3 DNA reads TGTGCCAGCAGCTTAGATTGGACAGGGTTTGAGCAGTTCTTC. The chain joins TRBV11-2 to TRBJ2-1, with 8 bases matching TRBD1. Per the germline V gene, CDR1 is SGHAT and CDR2 is FQNNGV. V gave up 0 bases and J gave up 9 bases; unmatched junction bases: 4. The CDR3 is made up of 14 amino acids.

The chain is built from TRBV4-3 and TRBJ1-2; weak D call: TRBD1 (6 bases). The CDR3 has 16 residues. Germline loops: CDR1 LGHNA, CDR2 YSLEER. The V and J ends lost 3 bases and 6 bases respectively, with 20 bases between them. CDR3 in amino acids: CASSQGLRGGRDGYTF. CDR3 bases: TGCGCCAGCAGCCAGGGCCTTCGGGGGGGCCGGGATGGCTACACCTTC.

The chain uses TRBV7-2 and TRBJ1-2, with TRBD1 as a possible D gene (5 bases). Trimming pared 1 base from V and 4 bases from J, leaving 13 bases between. Germline V gene lookup returns CDR1 SGHTA and CDR2 FQGNSA. CDR3 length: 15 residues. The CDR3 loop reads CASSLGQGLSYGYTF. Here the CDR3 DNA reads TGTGCCAGCAGCTTAGGGCAGGGCCTATCCTATGGCTACACCTTC.

This rearrangement joins TRBV27 to TRBJ1-6; the D gene is possibly TRBD1 (6 bases). CDR1 is MNHEY, CDR2 SMNVEV, per germline (reference sequence). The V gene lost 2 bases and the J gene lost 10 bases, with 9 bases spanning the gap. This CDR3 has 13 amino acids. CDR3 region: CASSLNRVSPLHF. CDR3 nucleotides: TGTGCCAGCAGTTTAAACAGGGTCTCACCCCTCCACTTT.

The chain recombines TRBV5-4 with TRBJ1-4, with no clear D. The V end lost 2 bases, the J end lost 0 bases, and 5 bases lay between the germline ends. The germline gives CDR1 SGHNT, CDR2 YYREEE (reference sequence). CDR3 length: 14 residues. The CDR3 loop reads CASSFNPTNEKLFF. Here the CDR3 DNA reads TGTGCCAGCAGCTTTAACCCAACTAATGAAAAACTGTTTTTT.

This chain joins TRBV7-2 and TRBJ1-2, with D perhaps matching TRBD1 (6 bases). Germline V gene sequence: CDR1 SGHTA, CDR2 FQGNSA. The CDR3 loop spans 14 amino acids. Deletions cut 4 bases from V and 4 bases from J, with 13 bases between. As DNA, the CDR3 is TGTGCCAGCAGCTCCAGGGGCCGGGGCTATGGCTACACCTTC. Translated, it gives CASSSRGRGYGYTF. Using reference TRBV7-2 and TRBJ1-2 for the parts outside the CDR3, the full variable domain is GAGVSQSPSNKVTEKGKDVELRCDPISGHTALYWYRQSLGQGLEFLIYFQGNSAPDKSGLPSDRFSAERTGGSVSTLTIQRTQQEDSAVYLCASSSRGRGYGYTFGSGTRLTVV.

Only one count was recorded for this clone. V gene TRBV6-6 combines with J gene TRBJ2-1; no clear D gene. Germline CDR1 is MNHNY and CDR2 is SVGAGI (reference sequence). V gave up 2 bases and J gave up 4 bases, with 6 bases separating them. This CDR3 has 13 residues. This CDR3 is CASSYTSYNEQFF. CDR3 nucleotides: TGTGCCAGCAGTTACACATCGTACAATGAGCAGTTCTTC.

The chain employs TRBV7-3 and TRBJ2-1; D is perhaps TRBD1 (6 bases). V was shortened by 5 bases and J by 3 bases, with 17 bases between the two germline ends. CDR1 and CDR2 (germline): SGHTA, FQGTGA. The CDR3 runs 16 residues. DNA of the CDR3: TGTGCCAGCAGCAACCTCGCCGGGACACTCTACAATGAGCAGTTCTTC. This sequence encodes CASSNLAGTLYNEQFF.

The chain is built from TRBV18 and TRBJ2-2; D uncertain. The CDR3 sequence is 14 residues long. Germline V gene sequence: CDR1 KGHSH, CDR2 LQKENI. Trimming stripped 3 bases from V and 7 bases from J, with 12 bases between. The CDR3 coding sequence is TGTGCCAGCTCACCGTTCGCTATTGGCGGGGAGCTGTTTTTT. This encodes CASSPFAIGGELFF.

This rearrangement joins TRBV6-5 to TRBJ1-1; 7 positions match TRBD1. This CDR3 has 14 amino acids. Trimming removed 6 bases from V and 3 bases from J; junction bases left unmatched: 7. From germline, CDR1 is MNHEY and CDR2 SVGAGI. The CDR3 coding sequence is TGTGCCAGCAGAAGAGACAGGGTCGACACTGAAGCTTTCTTT. Protein product: CASRRDRVDTEAFF.

The chain uses TRBV7-9 and TRBJ2-4, with D possibly being TRBD2 (5 bases). The V gene's germline CDR1 is SEHNR and CDR2 FQNEAQ (reference sequence). V was pared by 2 bases and J by 7 bases, with 9 bases between. This CDR3 is built from 13 residues. Here the CDR3 DNA reads TGTGCCAGCAGCTTACCCGGGGTTAACATTCAGTACTTC. Translation: CASSLPGVNIQYF.

The chain couples TRBV5-4 to TRBJ2-7, with 9 positions matching TRBD2. The CDR3 consists of 14 residues. V was pared by 0 bases and J by 6 bases, with 4 bases of the junction left unmatched. Per the germline V gene, CDR1 is SGHNT and CDR2 is YYREEE (reference sequence). In DNA, the CDR3 is TGTGCCAGCAGCTTGGAGGCGGGGGGGCTCGAGCAGTACTTC. Protein: CASSLEAGGLEQYF.

The chain combines TRBV4-3 with TRBJ1-4; D might be TRBD1 (5 bases). The CDR3 totals 16 residues. V lost 1 base, J lost 0 bases, and 9 bases lay in between. CDR1 and CDR2 (germline): LGHNA, YSLEER. The CDR3 DNA reads as TGCGCCAGCAGCCAAGGGCAGGGTGCAACTAATGAAAAACTGTTTTTT. This sequence encodes CASSQGQGATNEKLFF.

V usage is TRBV12-3 or TRBV12-4 and J usage is TRBJ1-3; D unresolved. Between the trimmed V and J ends, which lost 6 bases and 0 bases, there was a span of 6 bases. This CDR3 has 13 residues. The CDR3 loop reads CASRRNSGNTIYF. CDR3 sequence (DNA): TGTGCCAGCAGGCGGAACTCTGGAAACACCATATATTTT.

This chain links TRBV15 with TRBJ2-3, with 10 bases aligning to TRBD2. The junction had 2 bases not matched to a gene; V was cut back by 1 base and J by 1 base. CDR3 length equals 16 residues. CDR1 and CDR2 (germline): LNHNV, YYDKDF (reference sequence). The CDR3 reads CATSRGLAGGTDTQYF. CDR3 DNA sequence: TGTGCCACCAGCAGAGGGCTAGCGGGGGGCACAGATACGCAGTATTTT.

The chain has TRBV6-2 or TRBV6-3 and TRBJ2-1, with D maybe TRBD1 (5 bases). Between the trimmed V and J ends, which lost 2 bases and 4 bases, there was a span of 9 bases. The CDR3 runs 14 residues. Germline-derived CDR1 and CDR2 are MNHEY and SVGEGT. As DNA, the CDR3 is TGTGCCAGCAGTTACGTCGACAGTTACAATGAGCAGTTCTTC. This sequence encodes CASSYVDSYNEQFF.

Written as DNA, the CDR3 is TGTGCCAGCAGCTTGGAGTCCCAGCGAAGAGATACGCAGTATTTT. Its translation: CASSLESQRRDTQYF. This chain links TRBV5-4 with TRBJ2-3; D is unresolved. The CDR3 consists of 15 residues. V was trimmed by 0 bases and J by 5 bases, leaving 13 bases between them. The germline V gene has CDR1 SGHNT and CDR2 YYREEE (reference sequence).

The chain recombines TRBV19 with TRBJ1-6; no clear D gene. This CDR3 is built from 13 residues. Per the germline V gene, CDR1 is LNHDA and CDR2 is SQIVND (reference sequence). V shed 8 bases and J shed 9 bases, with 14 bases lying between them. The CDR3 is CASRGLGSSPLHF. CDR3 coding DNA: TGTGCCAGTCGCGGCTTGGGGAGTTCACCCCTCCACTTT.